This T cell receptor (beta chain) was sequenced in a study of cytomegalovirus exposure and HLA in healthy donors (dated by TCRdb to between 2016 and 2019). For the wider study: An earlier analysis of approximately 640 of the donors reported 250 to 300 Gb of sequence data and around 120 million unique TCR beta sequences from some 180 million T cells. Donor age, sex, ethnicity and CMV serostatus were collected together with the repertoire data. In addition to the first cohort of 650 to 750 subjects, a separate validation cohort of 100 to 150 different subjects was used. In the later analysis, no new phenotypic data were used to find candidate immune exposures; instead, reliance was placed on TCR beta sequences and their occurrence across donors. A later genetic analysis took genome-wide SNP genotypes for about 55% of the roughly 700 donors and used that subset as a discovery cohort. Roughly 300 gigabases of sequencing data and approximately 80 million unique TCR sequences were included in an early release covering roughly 700 HLA-typed donors. All discovery cohort repertoires had been generated on a single sequencing platform. A later analysis re-analyzed previously published TCR beta repertoires from roughly 690 donors and added high-resolution HLA genotyping to study TCR occurrence patterns. Of the 300 to 500 genotyped donors, less than 85% were placed in the genetic ancestry cluster associated with self-reported Caucasian donors. High-throughput TCR immunosequencing, statistical association of individual TCRs with disease status, and machine learning were combined to predict cytomegalovirus infection status. The T cell repertoires of roughly 660 subjects were profiled by immunosequencing and related to cytomegalovirus serostatus. HLA typing covered class I and class II loci at four-digit resolution. On average, about 240,000 unique TCR beta nucleotide sequences were sequenced per donor among several hundred genotyped donors of the cohort, with 15% to 20% of those sequences being non-productive. In an earlier analysis of a few hundred of the donors, high-throughput TCR beta sequencing was used to judge whether each TCR beta V gene segment behaved as functional or pseudogenic. The study was designed to test whether signatures of past pathogen exposure could be identified by cataloging public T cell receptors. Typing coverage differed by locus: A, B, C, DRB1 and DQB1 were typed in roughly 629-640 donors, DQA1 in 522, DPA1 in around 610, and DPB1 in approximately 450. Because of strong linkage in the cohort, five DR-DQ haplotypes were treated as single units for association and clustering.

Points on this clone: Its cognate antigen has yet to be identified. Qualities for individual bases were not recorded, and no much larger clone is one base off.

Libraries were prepared through the immunoSEQ multiplex PCR assay. The multiplex PCR relied on a mix of 60 forward primers for TCR Vbeta segments and 13 reverse primers for TCR Jbeta segments. The CDR3 region of rearranged TCR beta genes was amplified from genomic DNA by a multiplex PCR assay. Amplified TCR beta libraries were sequenced as 87-base-pair reads on the Illumina HiSeq System. Per the authors' processing: Across the roughly 640 repertoires, a later analysis counted 80 million or so unique TCR beta chains, some 11 million of which were shared by at least two donors. Raw reads were error-corrected and collapsed into unique sequences with a nearest-neighbor algorithm that merged closely related sequences to remove PCR and sequencing errors. V, D and J gene segments were assigned by aligning CDR3 sequences to IMGT reference sequences. For a sequence to be retained, a match of at least six nucleotides was required to both a V gene segment and a J gene segment. Rearrangements were classified as productive when the CDR3 lacked stop codons and remained in frame with V and J, and all other rearrangements were classified as non-productive. CDR3 was defined by IMGT convention, running from the second conserved V-encoded cysteine to the conserved J-encoded phenylalanine. The earlier analysis of 450 to 750 of the donors excluded any sequence lacking an unambiguous match to a single V gene segment. An earlier analysis of several hundred of the donors called V segments functional above 56.7% productive rearrangements and segregating when the between-donor standard deviation exceeded 5%. To diagnose cytomegalovirus status from the catalog of TCR beta chain sequences, a statistical classification framework was built. In a later analysis, TCR nucleotide sequences were compared against IMGT/GENE-DB human TR gene sequences so that V and J genes could be assigned. Using the TCRdist pipeline, a later analysis assigned CDR3 sequences along with most-parsimonious VDJ recombination scenarios. A later analysis defined each TCR beta chain by its CDR3 amino acid sequence plus V-gene family, and excluded reads lacking a unique V-gene family. A later analysis removed 500 to 650 highly shared, low-generation-probability nucleotide sequences to deal with suspected cross-contamination and a sequencing artifact. For each public chain, a later analysis derived a clonal expansion index from normalized ranks of inferred template counts within each repertoire. In a later analysis, generation probabilities were computed using a VDJ recombination model fitted to out-of-frame rearrangements, and the results were checked against IGoR. In a later analysis, TCR-TCR, TCR-HLA and TCR-CMV co-occurrence was scored with hypergeometric tests, and a repertoire-size bias correction was applied to TCR pairs. A later analysis estimated false discovery rates by permuting HLA or CMV assignments 20 times. In a later analysis, co-occurring TCRs were grouped using DBSCAN, with TCRdist sequence similarity added in when clustering inside HLA-allele-positive subsets. For co-occurrence clustering, repertoires with fewer than 30,000 or more than 120,000 public chains were excluded, along with roughly 5 repertoires with anomalous nucleotide sharing. Imported from immuneACCESS, the table was reduced by TCRdb to in-frame sequences with V and J called. These copies leave out some clones; in studies compared against another copy, an unresolved V gene accounts for under half, and the cause of the remainder is not known. The DNA was the basis for D and trimming; V, J and clone size are from that table. The sample table shows 110,000 or so clones, and 65% to 85% are seen once. Together, the top ten hold 5% to 6.5% of the sample.

Findings and caveats that apply to the study as a whole: A further reported finding was that TCR beta sequences accurately predicted the HLA-A and HLA-B alleles for most subjects in the first cohort. Specific HLA alleles were associated with over 15,000 TCR beta sequences at a false discovery rate of 0.05 in a later analysis. When HLA alleles, especially DR and DQ, strongly co-occurred, attributing TCR associations to individual alleles was difficult. The presence/absence analyses assumed that sequencing depth was roughly uniform across donors, and that assumption may not be true. An earlier analysis of 450 to 750 of the donors showed that most TCR beta V segments appeared in productive rearrangements either about 90% or about 30% of the time, which broadly matched IMGT annotations. Immune exposure information for the cohort was limited to CMV serostatus. In vitro tests confirmed that three of the cytomegalovirus-associated TCR beta chains recognize cytomegalovirus antigens. A group of highly shared sequence variants was considered likely to be a technical artifact of the sequencing pipeline. In a later genetic analysis, a missense DCLRE1C variant was associated with V-gene and J-gene trimming of TCR beta chains, and the association was replicated in an independent cohort. Because HLA typing was missing for some donors at each locus, association tests included only the typed subset. According to a later analysis, TCR association rates differed among HLA loci, with DRB1 alleles showing the most associated TCRs and HLA-C alleles showing the fewest. In both the original and validation cohorts, the classifier was reported to diagnose cytomegalovirus status with high specificity and sensitivity. In a later analysis, most CMV-associated TCR beta chains were found to appear HLA-restricted, with HLA associations seemingly driven largely by CMV exposure. Correlated functional status among segregating V segments might be attributable to linkage disequilibrium, but an unknown experimental factor could not be ruled out. A later analysis reported that several top co-occurrence clusters appeared linked to parvovirus B19, influenza, CMV and Epstein-Barr virus. In a later genetic analysis, fewer N-insertions in productive TCRs were reported among donors in an Asian-associated ancestry cluster than the roughly 700-donor mean. Most TCR sequences were observed very rarely across donors, whereas some public TCRs were present in many individuals. Because the 87-base-pair reads could not distinguish some IMGT-functional V segments, including TRBV6-2 and TRBV6-3, those segments were excluded. Because counts were too low, seventeen rarely observed V segments, including chromosome 9 orphons, were left out of the earlier analysis of about 620 of the donors. According to the authors, the approach could potentially be generalized to other disease states and immunological phenotypes. The cohort was sequenced for TCR beta chains only, and without alpha or paired-chain data the features that could be detected were limited. In a later analysis, HLA-associated TCR beta chains were found to be more clonally expanded and to have lower generation probabilities than equally common non-associated chains. In the study, 150 to 200 TCR beta chains were listed as associated with cytomegalovirus.

Cut back by 6 bases and 6 bases, the V and J ends lie 15 bases apart. Including the terminal cysteine and phenylalanine, the CDR3 comprises 13 residues. This entry keeps only the CDR3 DNA: 39 bases, framed from base 1. Via the germline V gene, CDR1 is SNHLY and CDR2 FYNNEI. The cohort was made up of 500 to 850 healthy bone marrow donors. At the time of sampling, every cohort member was nominally healthy, though immune exposures that went unrecorded were likely present. The donor was CMV seronegative and belonged to the group of several hundred seronegative cohort members. Each donor provided a peripheral blood sample, and peripheral blood mononuclear cells were used for TCR beta sequencing. The Qiagen DNeasy Blood Extraction Kit was used to extract genomic DNA from the blood cell samples.

The chain employs TRBV2 and TRBJ2-7; TRBD1 is a possible D gene, resting on 5 matching bases. Material for sequencing was PBMCs. The TCR was taken from a man aged 18 to 35 in good health and CMV-seronegative. The nucleotide sequence is given as TGTGCCAGCAGGCACAGGCCGTCTGGCGAGCAGTACTTC. Protein translation: CASRHRPSGEQYF. The entire variable domain, with the stretches around the CDR3 drawn from the reference TRBV2 and TRBJ2-7 proteins, is EPEVTQTPSHQVTQMGQEVILRCVPISNHLYFYWYRQILGQKVEFLVSFYNNEISEKSEIFDDQFSVERPDGSNFTLKIRSTKLEDSAMYFCASRHRPSGEQYFGPGTRLTVT.